The clone carrying this T cell receptor (beta chain) was found a few times. Its target is not known. Treatment of the sample: approximately 9-day PBMC culture with coronavirus spike peptide pools or control peptides (ViraFEST assay). The source of the sample is a study of vaccination and CD4 T cells after COVID-19. Study-level background: The stimulus for the cells was overlapping spike peptides derived from SARS-CoV-2, HCoV-NL63, HCoV-OC43 and HCoV-229E. The study, taken as a whole, reports: Convalescent patients gained a median 86.3% of their reactive clones only post-vaccination.

J was trimmed by 5 bases and V by 6 bases; bases with no gene match: 5. The CDR3 consists of 14 residues. In germline, CDR1 is SEHNR, CDR2 FQNEAQ (reference sequence). Sequencing of DNA taken from cultured CD4+ T cells relied on the Oncomine TCR Beta short-read assay. One entry per CDR3 protein, called by TCRdb with MiXCR from the PCR reads. There are fewer than 20,000 distinct CDR3 sequences in the sample; more than 45% occur only once, and around 10% lies in the top ten. The TCR originated in a human donor who had recovered from COVID-19. The source material was CD4+ T cells from blood, cultured in vitro. This chain links TRBV7-9 with TRBJ1-1, with 11 bases identical to TRBD1. The CDR3 sequence: CASSGGQGATEAFF. DNA for the CDR3: TGTGCCAGCAGTGGAGGACAGGGGGCTACTGAAGCTTTCTTT.